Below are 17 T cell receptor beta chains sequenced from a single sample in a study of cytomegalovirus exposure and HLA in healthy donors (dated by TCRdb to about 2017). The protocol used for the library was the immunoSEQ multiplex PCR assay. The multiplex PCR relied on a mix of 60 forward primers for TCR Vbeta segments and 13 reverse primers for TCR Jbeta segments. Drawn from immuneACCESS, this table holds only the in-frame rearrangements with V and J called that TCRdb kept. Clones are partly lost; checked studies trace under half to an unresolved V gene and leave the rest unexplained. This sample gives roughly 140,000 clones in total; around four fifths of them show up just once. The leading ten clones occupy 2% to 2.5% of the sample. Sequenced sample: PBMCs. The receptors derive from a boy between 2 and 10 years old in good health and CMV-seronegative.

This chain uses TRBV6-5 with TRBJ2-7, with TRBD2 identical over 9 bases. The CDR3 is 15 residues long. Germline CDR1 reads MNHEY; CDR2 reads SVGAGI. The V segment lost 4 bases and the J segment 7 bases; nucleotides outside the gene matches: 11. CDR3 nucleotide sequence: TGTGCCAGCAGTTTCGGCGGGGGGGTTCATATGGAGCAGTACTTC. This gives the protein CASSFGGGVHMEQYF.

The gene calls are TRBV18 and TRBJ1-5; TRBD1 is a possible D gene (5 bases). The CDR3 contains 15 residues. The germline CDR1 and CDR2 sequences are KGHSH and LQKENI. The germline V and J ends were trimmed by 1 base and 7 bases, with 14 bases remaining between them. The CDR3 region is CASSPRHGAWQPQHF. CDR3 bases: TGTGCCAGCTCACCACGCCATGGGGCATGGCAGCCCCAGCATTTT.

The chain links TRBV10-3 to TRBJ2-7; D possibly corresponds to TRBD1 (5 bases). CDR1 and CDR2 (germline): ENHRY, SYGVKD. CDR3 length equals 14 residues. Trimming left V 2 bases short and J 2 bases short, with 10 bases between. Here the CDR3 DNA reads TGTGCCATCAGTGAGGGCAGGGTCCCCTACGAGCAGTACTTC. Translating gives CAISEGRVPYEQYF.

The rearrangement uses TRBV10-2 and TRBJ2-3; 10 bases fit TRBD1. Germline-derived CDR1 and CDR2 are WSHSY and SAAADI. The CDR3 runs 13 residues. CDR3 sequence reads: CAVGQGITDTQYF. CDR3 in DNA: TGCGCGGTGGGACAGGGGATCACAGATACGCAGTATTTT.

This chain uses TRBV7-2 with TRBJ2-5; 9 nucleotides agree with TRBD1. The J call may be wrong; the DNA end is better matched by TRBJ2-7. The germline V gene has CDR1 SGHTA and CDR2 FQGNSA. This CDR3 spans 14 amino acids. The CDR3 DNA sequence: TGTGCCAGCAGCCCGGGACAGGGTTGCTACGAGCAGTACTTC. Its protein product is CASSPGQGCYEQYF.

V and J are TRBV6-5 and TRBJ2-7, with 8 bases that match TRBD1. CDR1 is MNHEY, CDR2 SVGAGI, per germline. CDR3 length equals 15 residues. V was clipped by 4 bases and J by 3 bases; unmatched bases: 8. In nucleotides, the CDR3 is TGTGCCAGCAGTTCCCGACAGGGGTACTACTACGAGCAGTACTTC. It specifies CASSSRQGYYYEQYF.

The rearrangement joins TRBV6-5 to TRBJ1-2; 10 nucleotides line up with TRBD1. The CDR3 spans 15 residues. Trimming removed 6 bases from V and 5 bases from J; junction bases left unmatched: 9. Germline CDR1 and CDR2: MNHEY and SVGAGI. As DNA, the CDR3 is TGTGCCAGCAGGGAGGGGACAGGGGCTTCGTATGGCTACACCTTC. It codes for CASREGTGASYGYTF.

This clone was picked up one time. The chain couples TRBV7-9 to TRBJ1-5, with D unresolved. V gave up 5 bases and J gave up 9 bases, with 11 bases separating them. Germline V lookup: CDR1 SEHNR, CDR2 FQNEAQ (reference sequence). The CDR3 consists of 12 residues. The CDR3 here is CASSLKRGPQHF. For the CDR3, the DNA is TGTGCCAGCAGCCTGAAGCGGGGGCCCCAGCATTTT.

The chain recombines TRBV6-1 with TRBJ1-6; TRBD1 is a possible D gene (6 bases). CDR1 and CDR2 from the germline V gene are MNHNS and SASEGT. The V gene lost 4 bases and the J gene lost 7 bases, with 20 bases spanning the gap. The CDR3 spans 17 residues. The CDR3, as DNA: TGTGCCAGCAGTGTACCGGGACACTTCTCCGGGAATTCACCCCTCCACTTT. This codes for CASSVPGHFSGNSPLHF.

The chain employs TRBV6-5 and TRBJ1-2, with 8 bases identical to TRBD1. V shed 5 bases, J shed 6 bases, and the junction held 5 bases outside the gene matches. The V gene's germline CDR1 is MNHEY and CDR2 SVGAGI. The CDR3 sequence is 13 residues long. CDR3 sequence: CASSGQGADGYTF. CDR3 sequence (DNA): TGTGCCAGCAGTGGCCAGGGGGCGGATGGCTACACCTTC.

For the CDR3, the DNA is TGTGCCAGCAGCAAAAAATCGACAACGGTGAACACTGAAGCTTTCTTT. Translated: CASSKKSTTVNTEAFF. The rearrangement links TRBV21-1 to TRBJ1-1; the DNA was not compared with TRBD1, the D call given in the table. TRBV21-1 is noted as a pseudogene. The CDR3 length is 16 residues.

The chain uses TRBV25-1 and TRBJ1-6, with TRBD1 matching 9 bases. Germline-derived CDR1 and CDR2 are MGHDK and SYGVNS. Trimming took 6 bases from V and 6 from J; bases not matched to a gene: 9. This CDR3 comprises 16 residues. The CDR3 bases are TGTGCCAGCAGCAAAACAGGGGGCGCGGGTAATTCACCCCTCCACTTT. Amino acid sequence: CASSKTGGAGNSPLHF.

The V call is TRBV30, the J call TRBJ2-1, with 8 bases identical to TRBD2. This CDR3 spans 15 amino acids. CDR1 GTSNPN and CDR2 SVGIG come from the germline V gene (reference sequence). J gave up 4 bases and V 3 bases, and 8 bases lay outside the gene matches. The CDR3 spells CAWSALAGPYNEQFF. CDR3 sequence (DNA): TGTGCCTGGAGCGCTTTAGCGGGACCGTACAATGAGCAGTTCTTC.

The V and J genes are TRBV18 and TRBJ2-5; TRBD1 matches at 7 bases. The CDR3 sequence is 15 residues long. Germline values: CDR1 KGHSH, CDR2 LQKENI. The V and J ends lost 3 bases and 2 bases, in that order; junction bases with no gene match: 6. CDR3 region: CASSPRDSKQETQYF. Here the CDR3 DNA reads TGTGCCAGCTCACCCCGGGACAGTAAGCAAGAGACCCAGTACTTC.

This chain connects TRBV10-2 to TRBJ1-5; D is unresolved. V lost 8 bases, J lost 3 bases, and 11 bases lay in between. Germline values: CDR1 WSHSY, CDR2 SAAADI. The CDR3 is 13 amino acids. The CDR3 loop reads CASREVTNQPQHF. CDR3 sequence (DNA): TGCGCCAGCCGAGAGGTAACCAATCAGCCCCAGCATTTT.

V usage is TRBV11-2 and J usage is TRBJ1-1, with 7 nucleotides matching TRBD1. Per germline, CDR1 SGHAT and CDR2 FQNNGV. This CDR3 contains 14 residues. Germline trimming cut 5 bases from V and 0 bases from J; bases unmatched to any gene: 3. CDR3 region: CASSPGGLNTEAFF. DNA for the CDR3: TGTGCCAGCAGCCCAGGGGGATTGAACACTGAAGCTTTCTTT.

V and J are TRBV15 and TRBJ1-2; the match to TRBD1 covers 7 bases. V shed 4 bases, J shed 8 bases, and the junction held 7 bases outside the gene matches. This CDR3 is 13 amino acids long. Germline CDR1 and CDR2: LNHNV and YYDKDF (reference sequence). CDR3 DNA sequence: TGTGCCACCAGCACCGAGACAGGGCACGGCTACACCTTC. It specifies CATSTETGHGYTF.